This is a list of T cell receptor beta chains from one sample in a study of patients and donors after allogeneic stem cell transplantation. TCRdb re-derived calls from the RT-PCR reads in MiXCR, one entry per CDR3 protein. The repertoire has over 350,000 distinct CDR3 sequences, 16% of them found once; the top ten carry 6% to 8%. Sample: blood, either unsorted or a sorted T cell fraction (not recorded which). These receptors were obtained from a human donor who was either an allogeneic HSCT recipient or a stem cell or donor lymphocyte infusion donor (not recorded which). It is not recorded whose cells these are; they may come from a transplant donor. Each CDR3 is given with its conserved first and last residue. Fields, in order: D gene, V gene, J gene, clone size, CDR3 protein, CDR3 DNA. A D gene is named only where the DNA matches it firmly. Clone size appears in some rows only: once, few, many, or a class for an expanded clone.

.	TRBV4-3	TRBJ1-5	.	CASSRHRDGNQPQHF	TGCGCCAGCAGCCGCCACAGGGATGGGAATCAGCCCCAGCATTTT
TRBD2	TRBV6-2/TRBV6-3	TRBJ2-1	few	CASTPGGRGGRNEQFF	TGTGCCAGCACTCCCGGAGGGCGGGGGGGCCGTAATGAGCAGTTCTTC
.	TRBV7-2	TRBJ2-1	.	CASSLMDSRRGGQFF	TGTGCCAGCAGCTTAATGGACTCGAGAAGGGGGGGGCAGTTCTTC
.	TRBV2	TRBJ1-1	.	CATFDFGINTEAFF	TGTGCCACCTTCGATTTCGGAATAAACACTGAAGCTTTCTTT
TRBD1	TRBV7-6	TRBJ2-2	.	CASSLRDRVGTGELFF	TGTGCCAGCAGCCTCCGAGACAGGGTGGGCACCGGGGAGCTGTTTTTT
TRBD1	TRBV20-1	TRBJ2-2	.	CSAPNRDRNTGELFF	TGCAGTGCCCCCAACCGGGACAGAAACACCGGGGAGCTGTTTTTT
.	TRBV20-1	TRBJ1-1	.	CSARVVGLLSFEAFF	TGCAGTGCTAGAGTCGTGGGACTACTAAGTTTCGAAGCTTTCTTT
.	TRBV20-1	TRBJ2-2	.	CSARHPGTMNTGELFF	TGCAGTGCTAGGCACCCCGGGACAATGAACACCGGGGAGCTGTTTTTT
TRBD2	TRBV6-5	TRBJ2-1	few	CASSFRTSGNRNEQFF	TGTGCCAGCAGTTTCCGGACTAGCGGGAATCGCAATGAGCAGTTCTTC
TRBD2	TRBV30	TRBJ2-1	few	CAWNPRGGAGNEQFF	TGTGCCTGGAACCCCCGCGGGGGGGCCGGGAATGAGCAGTTCTTC
TRBD1	TRBV4-1	TRBJ2-5	many	CASSTDRAQETQYF	TGCGCCAGCTCTACCGACAGGGCCCAAGAGACCCAGTACTTC
.	TRBV2	TRBJ2-3	.	CASSEDGAWSTDTQYF	TGTGCCAGCAGTGAAGATGGAGCGTGGAGCACAGATACGCAGTATTTT
TRBD1	TRBV4-1	TRBJ2-3	.	CASSQAPTGVGTDTQYF	TGCGCCAGCAGCCAAGCCCCGACAGGGGTCGGCACAGATACGCAGTATTTT
TRBD1	TRBV18	TRBJ1-4	few	CASSPTTGTTNEKLFF	TGTGCCAGCTCACCGACGACAGGGACCACTAATGAAAAACTGTTTTTT
.	TRBV21-1	TRBJ1-5	many	CASSKVTGLRCGQPQHF	TGTGCCAGCAGCAAAGTGACAGGTTTACGGTGCGGTCAGCCCCAGCATTTT
.	TRBV11-1	TRBJ1-1	.	CASSLVREGGDTEAFF	TGTGCCAGCAGCTTAGTTCGCGAGGGAGGTGACACTGAAGCTTTCTTT
.	TRBV7-9	TRBJ1-3	few	CASRNLYSGNTIYF	TGTGCCAGCAGGAATCTATACTCTGGAAACACCATATATTTT
.	TRBV3-1	TRBJ1-2	.	CASSPPGQSRNYGYTF	TGTGCCAGCAGCCCCCCCGGGCAGAGCAGAAACTATGGCTACACCTTC
.	TRBV20-1	TRBJ2-3	few	CSARDHRRPMGDTQYF	TGCAGTGCTAGAGATCATCGGCGCCCCATGGGAGATACGCAGTATTTT
.	TRBV20-1	TRBJ2-7	few	CSARDDGTYEQYF	TGCAGTGCTAGAGATGACGGTACCTACGAGCAGTACTTC
.	TRBV5-1	TRBJ1-6	many	CASSLDGSPLHF	TGCGCCAGCAGCTTGGATGGTTCACCCCTCCACTTT
.	TRBV24-1	TRBJ1-5	few	CATSLGSNQPQHF	TGTGCCACCAGTTTGGGTAGCAATCAGCCCCAGCATTTT
.	TRBV12-3/TRBV12-4	TRBJ2-2	few	CASSPGWWAANTGELFF	TGTGCCAGCAGTCCGGGATGGTGGGCAGCGAACACCGGGGAGCTGTTTTTT
.	TRBV4-1	TRBJ2-6	.	CASSPRFVRTGANVLTF	TGCGCCAGTAGTCCAAGATTTGTCAGAACTGGGGCCAACGTCCTGACTTTC
.	TRBV15	TRBJ1-5	.	CATSRDSKAISNQPQHF	TGTGCCACCAGCAGAGATTCAAAGGCAATAAGCAATCAGCCCCAGCATTTT
.	TRBV12-5	TRBJ2-7	.	CASGLVLEGYEQYF	TGTGCTAGTGGTTTGGTACTAGAGGGCTACGAGCAGTACTTC
.	TRBV27	TRBJ1-2	.	CASSLSGRIRYGYTF	TGTGCCAGCAGTTTATCTGGCAGAATTCGCTATGGCTACACCTTC
.	TRBV6-5	TRBJ2-1	.	CASSYSGLDNEQFF	TGTGCCAGCAGTTACTCTGGACTCGACAATGAGCAGTTCTTC
.	TRBV5-1	TRBJ2-7	.	CASSLERSEQYF	TGCGCCAGCAGCTTGGAAAGGAGCGAGCAGTACTTC
.	TRBV11-3	TRBJ1-1	few	CASSLEENTEAFF	TGTGCCAGCAGCTTGGAAGAAAACACTGAAGCTTTCTTT
TRBD2	TRBV29-1	TRBJ2-2	many	CSVPLPGRANTGELFF	TGCAGCGTTCCCCTTCCCGGGAGGGCTAACACCGGGGAGCTGTTTTTT
TRBD1	TRBV3-1	TRBJ1-1	many	CASSQETGGRWNTEAFF	TGTGCCAGCAGCCAAGAGACAGGGGGGAGGTGGAACACTGAAGCTTTCTTT
.	TRBV20-1	TRBJ2-1	few	CSARFRDEQFF	TGCAGTGCTCGGTTTCGGGATGAGCAGTTCTTC
.	TRBV5-1	TRBJ2-1	few	CASSPHGDRSYNEQFF	TGCGCCAGCAGCCCCCATGGGGACCGCTCCTACAATGAGCAGTTCTTC
TRBD1	TRBV5-1	TRBJ2-7	few	CASSLETGAYEQYF	TGCGCCAGCAGCTTGGAGACAGGGGCGTACGAGCAGTACTTC
TRBD2	TRBV7-3	TRBJ2-1	few	CASSLGAGGNEQFF	TGTGCCAGCAGCTTAGGCGCGGGAGGCAATGAGCAGTTCTTC
.	TRBV6-2/TRBV6-3	TRBJ2-2	.	CASSRTVRGGSGELFF	TGTGCCAGCAGCCGGACTGTCAGAGGAGGGTCCGGGGAGCTGTTTTTT
.	TRBV15	TRBJ1-2	.	CATSREGGATMGYTF	TGTGCCACCAGCAGAGAGGGGGGGGCCACTATGGGCTACACCTTC
.	TRBV10-3	TRBJ1-1	.	CATWGRGNTEAFF	TGTGCCACTTGGGGACGGGGGAACACTGAAGCTTTCTTT
.	TRBV20-1	TRBJ2-7	.	CSARILKQMKLSSYEQYF	TGCAGTGCTAGGATTCTTAAACAGATGAAATTAAGCTCCTACGAGCAGTACTTC
.	TRBV14	TRBJ1-2	few	CASSQLQGFGYTF	TGTGCCAGCAGCCAACTACAGGGTTTCGGCTACACCTTC
.	TRBV7-2	TRBJ1-5	.	CASSSRGLSNQPQHF	TGTGCCAGCAGCTCCCGGGGGCTTAGCAATCAGCCCCAGCATTTT
.	TRBV12-3/TRBV12-4	TRBJ2-4	.	CASSSYLPLAKNIQYF	TGTGCCAGCAGTTCTTATCTACCCCTAGCCAAAAACATTCAGTACTTC
.	TRBV5-1	TRBJ1-1	few	CASSLVGFDTEAFF	TGCGCCAGCAGCTTGGTCGGATTCGACACTGAAGCTTTCTTT
TRBD2	TRBV7-2	TRBJ2-3	.	CASSLGTSGFRGDTQCF	TGTGCCAGCAGCCTAGGGACTAGCGGGTTCCGGGGAGATACGCAGTGTTTT
.	TRBV12-3/TRBV12-4	TRBJ1-3	few	CASSFPRGAKGNTIYF	TGTGCCAGCAGTTTTCCCCGGGGGGCGAAAGGAAACACCATATATTTT
.	TRBV14	TRBJ2-7	few	CASCLDTSYEQYF	TGTGCCAGCTGCCTCGATACCTCCTACGAGCAGTACTTC
.	TRBV7-2	TRBJ2-5	few	CASSPNMGETQYF	TGTGCCAGCAGCCCCAACATGGGAGAGACCCAGTACTTC
.	TRBV6-1	TRBJ2-3	few	CASSEDLGRRLTDTQYF	TGTGCCAGCAGTGAGGATTTGGGGCGGCGCCTCACAGATACGCAGTATTTT
.	TRBV7-3	TRBJ2-1	.	CASSSRPGTPYNEQFF	TGTGCCAGCAGCTCAAGGCCCGGGACTCCCTACAATGAGCAGTTCTTC
TRBD1	TRBV7-3	TRBJ2-5	.	CASRPRDRGETQYF	TGTGCCAGCCGGCCGCGGGACAGGGGGGAGACCCAGTACTTC
TRBD2	TRBV15	TRBJ2-7	few	CATSGPGLAGWEQYF	TGTGCCACCAGCGGTCCGGGACTAGCGGGGTGGGAGCAGTACTTC
TRBD2	TRBV24-1	TRBJ2-2	.	CATSDLFSSSGGLGELFF	TGTGCCACCAGTGATTTGTTCAGCTCTAGCGGGGGCTTAGGGGAGCTGTTTTTT
.	TRBV18	TRBJ1-5	once	CASSQGGRGSNQPQHF	TGTGCCAGCTCACAGGGAGGCAGGGGAAGCAATCAGCCCCAGCATTTT
.	TRBV10-3	TRBJ1-2	few	CAINTAGRNYGYTF	TGTGCCATCAATACGGCAGGGCGTAACTATGGCTACACCTTC
.	TRBV15	TRBJ1-5	.	CATSPLEYQPQHF	TGTGCCACCAGCCCCCTCGAGTATCAGCCCCAGCATTTT
TRBD1	TRBV18	TRBJ1-5	few	CASSPDPTGWLNF	TGTGCCAGCTCACCTGACCCGACAGGGTGGTTGAATTTT
.	TRBV20-1	TRBJ2-7	few	CSAEHLSYEQYF	TGCAGTGCTGAACACCTCTCCTACGAGCAGTACTTC
TRBD1	TRBV6-5	TRBJ2-1	few	CASSYGNRGNNEQFF	TGTGCCAGCAGTTACGGGAACAGGGGTAACAATGAGCAGTTCTTC